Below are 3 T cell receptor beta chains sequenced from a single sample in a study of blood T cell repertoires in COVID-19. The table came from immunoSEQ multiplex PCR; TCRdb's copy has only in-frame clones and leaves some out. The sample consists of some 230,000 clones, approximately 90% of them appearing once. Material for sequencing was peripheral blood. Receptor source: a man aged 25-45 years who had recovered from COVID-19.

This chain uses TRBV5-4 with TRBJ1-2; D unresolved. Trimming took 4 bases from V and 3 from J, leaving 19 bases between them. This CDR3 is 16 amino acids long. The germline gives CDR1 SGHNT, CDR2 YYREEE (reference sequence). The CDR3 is CASSPSPPMEDYGYTF. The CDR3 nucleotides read TGTGCCAGCAGCCCATCCCCGCCAATGGAGGACTATGGCTACACCTTC.

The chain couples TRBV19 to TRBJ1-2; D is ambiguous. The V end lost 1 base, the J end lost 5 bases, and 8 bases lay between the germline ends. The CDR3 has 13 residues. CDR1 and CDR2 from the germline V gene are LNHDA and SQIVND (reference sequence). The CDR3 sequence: CASSIGGAYGYTF. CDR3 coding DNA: TGTGCCAGTAGTATAGGAGGAGCGTATGGCTACACCTTC.

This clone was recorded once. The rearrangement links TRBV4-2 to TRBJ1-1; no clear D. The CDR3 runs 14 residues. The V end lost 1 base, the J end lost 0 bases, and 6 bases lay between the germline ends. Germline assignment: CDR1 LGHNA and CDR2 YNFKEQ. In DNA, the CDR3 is TGTGCCAGCAGCCAAGCGGGGTTGAACACTGAAGCTTTCTTT. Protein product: CASSQAGLNTEAFF.